This record looks at one T cell receptor beta chain sequence and its context. The data were taken from a study of blood T cell repertoires in COVID-19. Turning to the study itself: There were acute and convalescent COVID-19 samples, and they came from the United States, Italy and Spain.

Per the original methods: Estimation of nucleated cell counts relied on the amplification of reference gene primers. Here immunoSEQ multiplex PCR was the method, and the copy in TCRdb shows in-frame clones only, minus some. V, J and clone size derive from that table, while D and trimming were established from the DNA sequence. The sample lists 200,000 to 250,000 clones, roughly 85% occurring once. Trimming at V came to 5 bases and at J to 4 bases, leaving 7 bases not matched to a gene. The CDR3 loop spans 15 amino acids. Germline V lookup: CDR1 MDHEN, CDR2 SYDVKM. Sequenced material: peripheral blood. V is TRBV28 and J is TRBJ1-5; 8 bases agree with TRBD1. The source is a man aged 18 to 29 with active or convalescent COVID-19. The CDR3 region has the DNA TGTGCCAGCAGTCTTACAGGGGGATCAAATCAGCCCCAGCATTTT. Its protein is CASSLTGGSNQPQHF.